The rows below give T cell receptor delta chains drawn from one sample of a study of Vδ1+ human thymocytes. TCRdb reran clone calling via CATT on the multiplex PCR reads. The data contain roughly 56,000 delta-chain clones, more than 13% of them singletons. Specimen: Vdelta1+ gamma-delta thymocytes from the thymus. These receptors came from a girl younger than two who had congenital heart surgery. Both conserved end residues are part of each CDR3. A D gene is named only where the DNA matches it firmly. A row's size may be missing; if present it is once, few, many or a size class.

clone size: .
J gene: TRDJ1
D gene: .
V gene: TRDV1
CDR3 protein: CALGDPSLGDTDKLIF
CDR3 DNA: TGTGCTCTTGGGGACCCTTCCCTGGGGGACACCGATAAACTCATCTTT

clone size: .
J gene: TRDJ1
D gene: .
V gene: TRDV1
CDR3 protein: CALGALPNWGSGGLIF
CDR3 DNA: TGTGCTCTTGGGGCTCTTCCTAACTGGGGTTCTGGGGGACTCATCTTT

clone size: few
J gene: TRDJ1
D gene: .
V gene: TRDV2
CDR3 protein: CACDAGSLGSKVELIF
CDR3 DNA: TGTGCCTGTGACGCCGGATCTCTGGGATCCAAGGTGGAACTCATCTTT

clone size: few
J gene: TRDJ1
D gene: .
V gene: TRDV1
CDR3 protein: CALGELPPTVGGRLIF
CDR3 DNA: TGTGCTCTTGGGGAACTTCCCCCTACAGTCGGGGGAAGGCTCATCTTT

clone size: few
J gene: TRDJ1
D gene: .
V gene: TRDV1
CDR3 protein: CALGELLSSPFGIFSDKLIF
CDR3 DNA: TGTGCTCTTGGGGAACTGCTGAGTTCTCCCTTTGGGATTTTTTCCGATAAACTCATCTTT

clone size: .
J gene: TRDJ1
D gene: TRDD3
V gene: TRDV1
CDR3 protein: CALHYSGIRTDKLIF
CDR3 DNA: TGTGCTCTACACTACAGCGGGATACGCACCGATAAACTCATCTTT

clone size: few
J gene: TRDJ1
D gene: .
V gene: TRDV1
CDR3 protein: CALGELTYMRASTDKLIF
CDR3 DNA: TGTGCTCTTGGGGAGCTAACCTACATGCGGGCTTCCACCGATAAACTCATCTTT

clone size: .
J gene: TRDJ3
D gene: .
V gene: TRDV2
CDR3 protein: CACDTDKLGDTGDTRQMFF
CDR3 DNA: TGTGCCTGTGACACCGACAAACTGGGAGATACGGGCGACACCCGACAGATGTTTTTC

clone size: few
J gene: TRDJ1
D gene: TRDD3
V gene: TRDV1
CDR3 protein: CALGEPRYTRGDTRPSQYTDKLIF
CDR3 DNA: TGTGCTCTTGGGGAACCCCGTTACACTCGGGGGGATACGCGCCCTTCCCAGTACACCGATAAACTCATCTTT

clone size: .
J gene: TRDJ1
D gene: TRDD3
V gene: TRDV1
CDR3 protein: CALGELAHPPSWGNKLIF
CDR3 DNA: TGTGCTCTTGGGGAACTAGCACATCCTCCTAGCTGGGGGAATAAACTCATCTTT

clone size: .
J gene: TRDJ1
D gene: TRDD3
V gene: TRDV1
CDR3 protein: CALGDRPTPGGYAAQLDKLIF
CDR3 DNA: TGTGCTCTTGGGGACCGGCCTACTCCTGGGGGATACGCCGCACAACTCGATAAACTCATCTTT

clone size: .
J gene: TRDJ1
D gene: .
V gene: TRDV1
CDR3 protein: CALGEPRTALGHYTDKLIF
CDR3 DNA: TGTGCTCTTGGGGAACCAAGGACGGCACTGGGCCACTACACCGATAAACTCATCTTT

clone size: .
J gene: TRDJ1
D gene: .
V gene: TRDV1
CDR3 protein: CALGERFLGTGRADKLIF
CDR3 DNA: TGTGCTCTTGGGGAGCGATTCCTTGGTACTGGGCGGGCCGATAAACTCATCTTT

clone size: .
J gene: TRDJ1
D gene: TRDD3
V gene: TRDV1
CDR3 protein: CALGGDPSYSVLGDTNPDKLIF
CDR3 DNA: TGTGCTCTTGGGGGGGATCCTTCCTACTCCGTACTGGGGGATACGAACCCCGATAAACTCATCTTT

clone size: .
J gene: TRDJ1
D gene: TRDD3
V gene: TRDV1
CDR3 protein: CALGRSSSLTRGILHKLIF
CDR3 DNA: TGTGCTCTTGGGAGATCTTCCTCACTGACTAGGGGGATACTACATAAACTCATCTTT

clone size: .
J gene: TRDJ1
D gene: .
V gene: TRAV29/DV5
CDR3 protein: CSVLLCSKLGLPKYEVSGGPDKLIF
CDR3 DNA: .

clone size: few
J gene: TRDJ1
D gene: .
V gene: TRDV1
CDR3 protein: CALGGPAGYTDKLIF
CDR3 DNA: TGTGCTCTTGGGGGTCCCGCCGGGTACACCGATAAACTCATCTTT

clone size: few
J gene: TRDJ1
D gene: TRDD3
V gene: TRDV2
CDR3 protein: CACDTVTGGYAGWMYTDKLIF
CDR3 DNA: TGTGCCTGTGACACAGTTACTGGGGGATACGCTGGGTGGATGTACACCGATAAACTCATCTTT

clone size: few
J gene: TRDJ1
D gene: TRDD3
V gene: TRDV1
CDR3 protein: CALGEGRKAGGNTDKLIF
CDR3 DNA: TGTGCTCTTGGGGAAGGACGTAAAGCTGGGGGAAACACCGATAAACTCATCTTT

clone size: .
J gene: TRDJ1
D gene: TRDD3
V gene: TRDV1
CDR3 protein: CALGEPIDPPLGIRITDKLIF
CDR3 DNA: TGTGCTCTTGGGGAACCGATTGATCCGCCCTTGGGGATACGAATCACCGATAAACTCATCTTT

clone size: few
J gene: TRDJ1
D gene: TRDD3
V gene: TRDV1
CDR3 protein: CALGIALGRLGDTAYTDKLIF
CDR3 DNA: TGTGCTCTTGGGATCGCGTTAGGGCGTCTGGGGGATACTGCGTACACCGATAAACTCATCTTT

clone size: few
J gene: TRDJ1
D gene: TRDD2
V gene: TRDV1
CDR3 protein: CALGALPTLGDVYTDKLIF
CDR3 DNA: TGTGCTCTTGGGGCGCTTCCTACTCTCGGGGACGTGTACACCGATAAACTCATCTTT

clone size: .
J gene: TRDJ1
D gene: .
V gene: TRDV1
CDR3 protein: CALGYYSLGVTNDGLIF
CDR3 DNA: TGTGCTCTTGGCTATTATTCCCTTGGTGTCACCAATGACGGACTCATCTTT

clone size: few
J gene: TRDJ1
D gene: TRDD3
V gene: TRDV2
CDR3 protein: CACDTEVFILGDTRRTDKLIF
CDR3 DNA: TGTGCCTGTGACACCGAGGTATTCATACTGGGGGATACGCGGCGCACCGATAAACTCATCTTT

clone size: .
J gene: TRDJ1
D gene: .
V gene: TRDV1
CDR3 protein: CALGEPFLHWGTTDKLIF
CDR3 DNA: TGTGCTCTTGGGGAACCCTTCCTACACTGGGGGACAACCGATAAACTCATCTTT